These 32 T cell receptor beta chains originate from one sample sequenced in a study of blood T cell repertoires in COVID-19. Libraries were prepared by immunoSEQ multiplex PCR; TCRdb keeps only in-frame clonotypes and omits some of them. This sample has some 270,000 clones, with 89% found just once. The specimen was peripheral blood. The receptors derive from a man aged 45 to 65 with acute or convalescent COVID-19.

The V and J genes are TRBV5-1 and TRBJ1-4; 9 nucleotides line up with TRBD1. This CDR3 spans 14 amino acids. J lost 8 bases, V lost 2 bases, and 4 bases had no gene match. The germline gives CDR1 SGHRS, CDR2 YFSETQ. For the CDR3, the DNA is TGCGCCAGCAGCTTCCGGACAGGGGACGAAAAACTGTTTTTT. It specifies CASSFRTGDEKLFF.

V and J are TRBV18 and TRBJ2-5; D is unclear. V gave up 4 bases and J gave up 0 bases, with 3 bases separating them. The germline V gene encodes CDR1 KGHSH and CDR2 LQKENI. The CDR3 covers 12 residues. CDR3 in DNA: TGTGCCAGCTCACTATACCAAGAGACCCAGTACTTC. Protein: CASSLYQETQYF.

This clone was detected once. The V call is TRBV9, the J call TRBJ2-5, with TRBD2 identical over 11 bases. In germline, CDR1 is SGDLS, CDR2 YYNGEE. The CDR3 extends over 15 amino acids. Losses at the gene ends were 5 bases for V and 5 bases for J; bases not matched to a gene: 8. The CDR3 DNA is TGTGCCAGCAGTCCGCTAGCGGGGGGTCGGGAGACCCAGTACTTC. Its protein product is CASSPLAGGRETQYF.

This clone has only one observation. The gene calls are TRBV5-1 and TRBJ2-2; the D gene is possibly TRBD2 (6 bases). Per germline, CDR1 SGHRS and CDR2 YFSETQ. There are 16 residues in the CDR3. V lost 0 bases to trimming and J lost 6 bases, with 15 bases between them. The CDR3 DNA follows: TGCGCCAGCAGCTTGGGGGCTGCCAGGGAGGCCGGGGAGCTGTTTTTT. Its translation: CASSLGAAREAGELFF.

This chain connects TRBV11-1 to TRBJ1-1; D is unresolved. This CDR3 has 13 residues. Germline lookup yields CDR1 SGHAT and CDR2 FQDESV (reference sequence). Trimming stripped 0 bases from V and 3 bases from J, with 5 bases between. CDR3 nucleotide sequence: TGTGCCAGCAGCTTAGCGAGGGACACTGAAGCTTTCTTT. Translating it yields CASSLARDTEAFF.

The chain links TRBV7-2 to TRBJ2-2; no reliable D call. V was pared by 0 bases and J by 8 bases, with 4 bases between. The CDR3 covers 12 residues. Germline V gene lookup returns CDR1 SGHTA and CDR2 FQGNSA. CDR3 DNA sequence: TGTGCCAGCAGCTTAGCACTAGGGGAGCTGTTTTTT. Translating gives CASSLALGELFF.

The rearrangement links TRBV9 to TRBJ1-1; D is ambiguous. V lost 0 bases to trimming and J lost 8 bases, with 11 bases between them. The CDR3 covers 13 residues. The germline V gene encodes CDR1 SGDLS and CDR2 YYNGEE. Here the CDR3 reads CASSVGSPGEAFF. CDR3 sequence (DNA): TGTGCCAGCAGCGTAGGTAGCCCGGGGGAAGCTTTCTTT.

The V and J genes are TRBV30 and TRBJ2-7, with 8 bases matching TRBD2. Germline V lookup: CDR1 GTSNPN, CDR2 SVGIG (reference sequence). V shed 1 base and J 4 bases; nucleotides not matched to a gene: 6. The CDR3 has 14 residues. The DNA for the CDR3 is TGTGCCTGGAGTGCCGAGCGGGGGAGGTACGAGCAGTACTTC. Protein: CAWSAERGRYEQYF.

The V and J genes are TRBV7-2 and TRBJ1-5; no reliable D call. This CDR3 region has 15 residues. Per the germline V gene, CDR1 is SGHTA and CDR2 is FQGNSA. V lost 3 bases, J lost 0 bases, and 9 bases lay in between. The CDR3 loop is CASSLGTLSNQPQHF. Here the CDR3 DNA reads TGTGCCAGCAGCTTGGGCACACTTAGCAATCAGCCCCAGCATTTT.

The chain combines TRBV6-5 with TRBJ1-1, with D possibly being TRBD1 (6 bases). The germline V gene has CDR1 MNHEY and CDR2 SVGAGI. The V end lost 3 bases, the J end lost 3 bases, and 8 bases lay between the germline ends. The CDR3 totals 13 residues. This CDR3 reads CASSYAGDTEAFF. Written as DNA, the CDR3 is TGTGCCAGCAGTTATGCAGGGGACACTGAAGCTTTCTTT.

The rearrangement links TRBV7-9 to TRBJ1-3; no clear D gene. The CDR3 has 13 amino acids. Germline values: CDR1 SEHNR, CDR2 FQNEAQ (reference sequence). The ends were cut back, 10 bases at V and 0 bases at J, with 10 bases in the middle. This CDR3 is CAIGVGSGNTIYF. The DNA for the CDR3 is TGTGCCATCGGAGTCGGCTCTGGAAACACCATATATTTT.

The V call is TRBV6-6, the J call TRBJ1-2, with TRBD1 as a possible D gene (6 bases). The CDR3 sequence is 13 residues long. Between the trimmed V and J ends, which lost 6 bases and 4 bases, there was a span of 12 bases. Germline V gene sequence: CDR1 MNHNY, CDR2 SVGAGI (reference sequence). The CDR3 DNA reads TGTGCCAGCAGGGGCACAGGGATCTATGGCTACACCTTC. Translating it yields CASRGTGIYGYTF.

V usage is TRBV19 and J usage is TRBJ2-7; TRBD1 agrees at 7 bases. CDR1 is LNHDA and CDR2 is SQIVND in the germline V gene (reference sequence). The length of the CDR3 is 15 residues. Germline trimming cut 1 base from V and 2 bases from J; bases unmatched to any gene: 5. CDR3 in DNA: TGTGCCAGTAGTATAGGCCGGGACAGTCCCTACGAGCAGTACTTC. It yields the protein CASSIGRDSPYEQYF.

The V gene is TRBV27, the J gene TRBJ1-2; 8 nucleotides match TRBD1. V trimming: 6 bases; J trimming: 3 bases; junction bases outside the gene matches: 6. The CDR3 has 14 residues. CDR1 is MNHEY and CDR2 is SMNVEV in the germline V gene (reference sequence). This CDR3 reads CASSLDRGYYGYTF. CDR3 coding DNA: TGTGCCAGCAGCCTCGACAGGGGTTACTATGGCTACACCTTC.

This clone has just a few counts. The chain is built from TRBV5-1 and TRBJ2-5, with 9 bases aligning to TRBD1. CDR3 length: 15 amino acids. J gave up 3 bases and V 4 bases, and 7 bases lay outside the gene matches. Per germline, CDR1 SGHRS and CDR2 YFSETQ. The CDR3 reads CASSPRDREKETQYF. Here the CDR3 DNA reads TGCGCCAGCAGCCCCCGGGACAGGGAAAAAGAGACCCAGTACTTC. Together with reference TRBV5-1 and TRBJ2-5, the CDR3 gives the full variable domain: KAGVTQTPRYLIKTRGQQVTLSCSPISGHRSVSWYQQTPGQGLQFLFEYFSETQRNKGNFPGRFSGRQFSNSRSEMNVSTLELGDSALYLCASSPRDREKETQYFGPGTRLLVL.

This chain joins TRBV7-9 and TRBJ1-1, with TRBD1 matching 7 bases. Germline CDR1 is SEHNR and CDR2 is FQNEAQ (reference sequence). The CDR3 spans 14 residues. The trim removed 5 bases at V and 6 bases at J, leaving 9 bases unmatched. The CDR3 protein is CASSGGTGAAEAFF. CDR3 bases: TGTGCCAGCAGCGGGGGAACAGGGGCAGCTGAAGCTTTCTTT.

The chain employs TRBV21-1 and TRBJ2-3; the table's TRBD1 call for D was not verified on the DNA. TRBV21-1 is noted as a pseudogene. The CDR3 totals 15 residues. CDR3 in amino acids: CASSKEARAKDTQYF. DNA for the CDR3: TGTGCCAGCAGCAAAGAGGCCAGGGCAAAAGATACGCAGTATTTT.

The V and J genes are TRBV6-5 and TRBJ1-2, with TRBD1 identical over 7 bases. Per the germline V gene, CDR1 is MNHEY and CDR2 is SVGAGI. The CDR3 length is 14 residues. V trimming: 6 bases; J trimming: 8 bases; junction bases outside the gene matches: 12. The CDR3 region has the DNA TGTGCCAGCAGCCCGGGACAGAACCTTAGGGGCTACACCTTC. Its protein product is CASSPGQNLRGYTF.

The chain joins TRBV3-1 (or the pseudogene TRBV3-2) to TRBJ2-3; TRBD1 aligns across 8 bases. Germline CDR1 is LGHDT and CDR2 is YNNKEL (reference sequence). The CDR3 spans 15 residues. J lost 2 bases, V lost 3 bases, and 4 bases had no gene match. The CDR3 DNA follows: TGTGCCAGCAGCCAGCAGGGGGCGAACACAGATACGCAGTATTTT. Translation: CASSQQGANTDTQYF.

The CDR3 DNA follows: TGCGCCAGCAGTGAGTCGGGCCAGCCCCAGCATTTT. This translates into CASSESGQPQHF. This rearrangement joins TRBV10-2 to TRBJ1-5; D is unclear. The CDR3 has 12 residues. Germline loops: CDR1 WSHSY, CDR2 SAAADI. Between the trimmed V and J ends, which lost 0 bases and 7 bases, there was a span of 4 bases.

CDR3 in amino acids: CASGLLRGANVLTF. Written as DNA, the CDR3 is TGTGCTAGTGGTTTGTTGCGTGGGGCCAACGTCCTGACTTTC. V is TRBV12-5 and J is TRBJ2-6; D gene ambiguous. Germline V gene sequence: CDR1 LGHNT, CDR2 FRNRAP. The CDR3 has 14 residues. The V gene lost 2 bases and the J gene lost 3 bases, with 5 bases spanning the gap.

This clone appeared a single time. CDR3 amino acids: CASRLSGGPQETQYF. The CDR3 nucleotides read TGTGCCAGCAGACTTAGCGGGGGGCCTCAAGAGACCCAGTACTTC. The gene calls are TRBV7-9 and TRBJ2-5, with TRBD2 matching 10 bases. J lost 2 bases, V lost 6 bases, and 6 bases had no gene match. The CDR3 totals 15 residues. Germline CDR1 is SEHNR and CDR2 is FQNEAQ (reference sequence).

The CDR3 DNA follows: TGTGCCAGCTCACCAACAGCGGCCGGGGAGCTGTTTTTT. This codes for CASSPTAAGELFF. The V gene is TRBV18, the J gene TRBJ2-2; maybe TRBD2 (5 bases). V was shortened by 2 bases and J by 6 bases, with 7 bases between the two germline ends. CDR3 length: 13 amino acids. In germline, CDR1 is KGHSH, CDR2 LQKENI.

The chain couples TRBV3-1 (or the pseudogene TRBV3-2) to TRBJ2-7, with TRBD1 as a possible D gene (6 bases). The CDR3 runs 15 residues. Trimming took 0 bases from V and 2 from J, leaving 11 bases between them. Germline assignment: CDR1 LGHDT and CDR2 YNNKEL (reference sequence). Here the CDR3 reads CASSQDGDIAYEQYF. The CDR3 nucleotides are TGTGCCAGCAGCCAAGACGGGGACATAGCCTACGAGCAGTACTTC.

This CDR3 reads CASSLGQGNTDTQYF. The CDR3 DNA is TGTGCCAGCAGCCTGGGACAGGGGAACACAGATACGCAGTATTTT. V gene TRBV5-4 combines with J gene TRBJ2-3; TRBD1 matches 10 bases. V lost 4 bases and J lost 2; bases outside the gene matches: 4. The germline gives CDR1 SGHNT, CDR2 YYREEE (reference sequence). The CDR3 spans 15 residues.

V gene TRBV3-1 (or the pseudogene TRBV3-2) combines with J gene TRBJ2-3; 10 bases are shared with TRBD2. Looked up from germline, CDR1 is LGHDT and CDR2 is YNNKEL (reference sequence). The CDR3 consists of 17 residues. Trimming cost V 4 bases and J 4 bases; bases outside gene matches: 11. In DNA form, the CDR3 reads TGTGCCAGCAGCCCCCGCCGGAGCGGGGGGGCCTCAGATACGCAGTATTTT. It translates to CASSPRRSGGASDTQYF.

V and J are TRBV30 and TRBJ2-5; 8 bases fit TRBD1. Per the germline V gene, CDR1 is GTSNPN and CDR2 is SVGIG (reference sequence). Trimming removed 4 bases from V and 6 bases from J; junction bases left unmatched: 7. The CDR3 totals 13 residues. CDR3 in amino acids: CAWISGGGKTQYF. The CDR3 DNA is TGTGCCTGGATCTCAGGGGGCGGGAAGACCCAGTACTTC.

The rearrangement uses TRBV15 and TRBJ2-5, with TRBD1 matching 10 bases. Germline V lookup: CDR1 LNHNV, CDR2 YYDKDF (reference sequence). V was pared by 3 bases and J by 5 bases, with 3 bases of the junction left unmatched. There are 14 residues in the CDR3. The CDR3, as DNA: TGTGCCACCAGCAGGGCGGGACAGGGGGAGACCCAGTACTTC. This encodes CATSRAGQGETQYF.

This chain links TRBV9 with TRBJ1-1, with 10 bases fitting TRBD1. The CDR3 covers 16 residues. Germline V gene lookup returns CDR1 SGDLS and CDR2 YYNGEE. V trimming: 4 bases; J trimming: 6 bases; junction bases outside the gene matches: 12. In DNA form, the CDR3 reads TGTGCCAGCAGCCCGACAGGGGGCGCGCAGTGGCCTGAAGCTTTCTTT. It is translated as CASSPTGGAQWPEAFF.

The chain is built from TRBV3-1 (or the pseudogene TRBV3-2) and TRBJ2-2; TRBD2 agrees at 7 bases. Germline lookup yields CDR1 LGHDT and CDR2 YNNKEL (reference sequence). V was clipped by 6 bases and J by 7 bases; unmatched bases: 2. The CDR3 spans 12 residues. The CDR3 DNA reads TGTGCCAGCAGAGGGACTAACGGGGAGCTGTTTTTT. Translated: CASRGTNGELFF.

This clone was recorded once. This chain connects TRBV18 to TRBJ1-1; the D is unclear. V lost 9 bases and J 3 bases, leaving 20 bases between the germline ends. CDR3 length: 15 amino acids. The germline CDR1 and CDR2 sequences are KGHSH and LQKENI. CDR3 sequence: CASKPLRSSDTEAFF. The CDR3, as DNA: TGTGCCAGTAAACCGTTGAGATCTTCGGACACTGAAGCTTTCTTT. The whole variable domain, filled in from reference TRBV18 and TRBJ1-1, reads NAGVMQNPRHLVRRRGQEARLRCSPMKGHSHVYWYRQLPEEGLKFMVYLQKENIIDESGMPKERFSAEFPKEGPSILRIQQVVRGDSAAYFCASKPLRSSDTEAFFGQGTRLTVV.

This clone appeared a single time. The CDR3 region is CASSRQGGGVNTEAFF. Written as DNA, the CDR3 is TGTGCCAGCAGCCGACAGGGGGGAGGTGTGAACACTGAAGCTTTCTTT. The chain has TRBV5-5 and TRBJ1-1; 9 nucleotides align to TRBD1. The J segment lost 0 bases and the V segment lost 4 bases, leaving 7 bases of the junction unmatched. Germline V CDR1 and CDR2: SGHKS, YYEKEE (reference sequence). CDR3 length equals 16 residues.